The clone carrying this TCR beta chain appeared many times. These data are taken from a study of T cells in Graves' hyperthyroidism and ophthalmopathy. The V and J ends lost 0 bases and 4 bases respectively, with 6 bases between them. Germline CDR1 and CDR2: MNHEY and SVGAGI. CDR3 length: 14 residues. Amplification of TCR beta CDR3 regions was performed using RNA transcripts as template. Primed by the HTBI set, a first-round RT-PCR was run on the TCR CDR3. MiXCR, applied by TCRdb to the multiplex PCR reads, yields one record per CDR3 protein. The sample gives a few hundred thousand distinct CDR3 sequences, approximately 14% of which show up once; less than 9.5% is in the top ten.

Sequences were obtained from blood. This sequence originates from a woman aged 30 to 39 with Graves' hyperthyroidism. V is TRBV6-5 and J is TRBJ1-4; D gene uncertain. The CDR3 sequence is CASSYSRVNEKLFF. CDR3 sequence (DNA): TGTGCCAGCAGTTACTCGCGAGTTAATGAAAAACTGTTTTTT.